The sequence of this TCR beta chain was determined in a study of glioma-infiltrating T cells after dendritic cell vaccination. From germline, CDR1 is GTSNPN and CDR2 SVGIG (reference sequence). The germline V and J ends were trimmed by 0 bases and 1 base, with 6 bases remaining between them. This CDR3 has 13 amino acids. Method: immunoSEQ multiplex PCR; TCRdb's copy keeps in-frame clones and lacks some. The data show more than 55,000 clones, around 85% seen once. The time point here: after dendritic cell vaccination, including at tumor progression/relapse. The origin of this receptor is a human donor with glioblastoma. The sequences come from blood, collected after dendritic cell vaccination. This chain connects TRBV30 to TRBJ1-1; D is possibly TRBD1 (5 bases). The CDR3 coding sequence is TGTGCCTGGAGTGTACAGGAGAACACTGAAGCTTTCTTT. Its translation is CAWSVQENTEAFF.